A selection of T cell receptor beta chains follows, all from one sample in a study of blood T cells in healthy people across ages. TCRdb called the 5' RACE reads again in MiXCR, with one record for every CDR3 protein. The data contain hundreds of thousands of distinct CDR3 sequences, about 62% of them singletons. Source material: blood. These receptors were obtained from a man younger than 40 in good health. Both conserved end residues are part of each CDR3. Fields, in order: clone size, V gene, J gene, D gene, CDR3 DNA, CDR3 protein. D genes are given only for firm matches. The listing skips clone size in some rows; elsewhere it reads once, few, many or a size class.

clone_size: NA; v_call: TRBV29-1; j_call: TRBJ1-5; d_call: TRBD1; cdr3_nt: TGCAGCGTTGCGGAGGGGGCTAGCAATCAGCCCCAGCATTTT; cdr3_aa: CSVAEGASNQPQHF
clone_size: NA; v_call: TRBV12-3/TRBV12-4; j_call: TRBJ2-1; d_call: NA; cdr3_nt: TGTGCCAGCAGTTTCTCAGACAACAATGAGCAGTTCTTC; cdr3_aa: CASSFSDNNEQFF
clone_size: NA; v_call: TRBV4-2; j_call: TRBJ2-5; d_call: NA; cdr3_nt: TGTGCCAGCAGCCAAGCGGACAGTGGAGAGACCCAGTACTTC; cdr3_aa: CASSQADSGETQYF
clone_size: NA; v_call: TRBV2; j_call: TRBJ2-1; d_call: NA; cdr3_nt: TGTGCCAGCAGTGAGGACCAGAGCTCCTACAATGAGCAGTTCTTC; cdr3_aa: CASSEDQSSYNEQFF
clone_size: NA; v_call: TRBV20-1; j_call: TRBJ1-2; d_call: NA; cdr3_nt: TGCAGTGCTAGTCAGGGGAAGTATGGCTACACCTTC; cdr3_aa: CSASQGKYGYTF
clone_size: few; v_call: TRBV7-2; j_call: TRBJ2-3; d_call: NA; cdr3_nt: TGTGCCAGCAGCACGAGACCCGGAGATACGCAGTATTTT; cdr3_aa: CASSTRPGDTQYF
clone_size: NA; v_call: TRBV12-3/TRBV12-4; j_call: TRBJ2-1; d_call: NA; cdr3_nt: TGTGCCAGCAGTTCCTCGGCGGCCAATGAGCAGTTCTTC; cdr3_aa: CASSSSAANEQFF
clone_size: NA; v_call: TRBV20-1; j_call: TRBJ2-5; d_call: NA; cdr3_nt: TGCAGTGCTAGAGATCTTCTCGGGGTTGACCAAGAGACCCAGTACTTC; cdr3_aa: CSARDLLGVDQETQYF
clone_size: NA; v_call: TRBV11-2; j_call: TRBJ2-1; d_call: TRBD2; cdr3_nt: TGTGCCAGCAGCCACTCCGGGACTAGACACAATGAGCAGTTCTTC; cdr3_aa: CASSHSGTRHNEQFF
clone_size: NA; v_call: TRBV4-3; j_call: TRBJ2-1; d_call: TRBD2; cdr3_nt: TGCGCCAGCAGCCAAGATGCGGGAGGGCCGCTGAATGAGCAGTTCTTC; cdr3_aa: CASSQDAGGPLNEQFF
clone_size: once; v_call: TRBV7-2; j_call: TRBJ1-2; d_call: NA; cdr3_nt: TGTGCCAGCAGCTTCCGGGACACCGAATCCTATGGCTACACCTTC; cdr3_aa: CASSFRDTESYGYTF
clone_size: NA; v_call: TRBV5-1; j_call: TRBJ1-5; d_call: TRBD1; cdr3_nt: TGCGCCAGCAGCACCGGGACAGGGCAGCCCCAGCATTTT; cdr3_aa: CASSTGTGQPQHF
clone_size: NA; v_call: TRBV12-3/TRBV12-4; j_call: TRBJ1-5; d_call: NA; cdr3_nt: TGTGCCAGCAGAACGACGGTCAGGGCTAATCAGCCCCAGCATTTT; cdr3_aa: CASRTTVRANQPQHF
clone_size: NA; v_call: TRBV7-2; j_call: TRBJ1-2; d_call: NA; cdr3_nt: TGTGCCAGCAGCGGGGGGGTAACTACTGGCTACACCTTC; cdr3_aa: CASSGGVTTGYTF
clone_size: NA; v_call: TRBV3-1; j_call: TRBJ1-1; d_call: NA; cdr3_nt: TGTGCCAGCAGCCAAGCCCCTGGGGCAGGGGAAGCTTTCTTT; cdr3_aa: CASSQAPGAGEAFF
clone_size: NA; v_call: TRBV15; j_call: TRBJ2-1; d_call: NA; cdr3_nt: TGTGCCACCAGCAGAGATCGGGGTGGTGGCAATGAGCAGTTCTTC; cdr3_aa: CATSRDRGGGNEQFF
clone_size: NA; v_call: TRBV7-6; j_call: TRBJ1-1; d_call: NA; cdr3_nt: TGTGCCAGCAGCCAACCTGGGGCCGCTGAAGCTTTCTTT; cdr3_aa: CASSQPGAAEAFF
clone_size: many; v_call: TRBV20-1; j_call: TRBJ2-7; d_call: NA; cdr3_nt: TGCAGTGCTAGAGAGGGGGGCAACCCCTACGAGCAGTACTTC; cdr3_aa: CSAREGGNPYEQYF
clone_size: once; v_call: TRBV4-2; j_call: TRBJ2-2; d_call: TRBD2; cdr3_nt: TGTGCCAGCAGCCAACCCTTTCGGACTAGCGGGAACACCGGGGAGCTGTTTTTT; cdr3_aa: CASSQPFRTSGNTGELFF
clone_size: few; v_call: TRBV20-1; j_call: TRBJ2-1; d_call: TRBD2; cdr3_nt: TGCAGTGCTAGAGAGCCGGGACTAGCGGGACATGAGCAGTTCTTC; cdr3_aa: CSAREPGLAGHEQFF
clone_size: NA; v_call: TRBV20-1; j_call: TRBJ2-1; d_call: TRBD2; cdr3_nt: TGCAGTGCTTGCCCGGACGAGCAATCCAGGGGACTAGCGGTTCGTTTGTACAATCAGTTCTTC; cdr3_aa: CSACPDEQSRGLAVRLYNQFF
clone_size: NA; v_call: TRBV20-1; j_call: TRBJ2-7; d_call: TRBD1; cdr3_nt: TGCAGTGCTAGTGGGCCGGGACAGGGGTACTACGAGCAGTACTTC; cdr3_aa: CSASGPGQGYYEQYF
clone_size: NA; v_call: TRBV5-6; j_call: TRBJ2-7; d_call: NA; cdr3_nt: TGTGCCAGCAGCCGGGGGTCTGGCGAGCAGTACTTC; cdr3_aa: CASSRGSGEQYF
clone_size: NA; v_call: TRBV12-3/TRBV12-4; j_call: TRBJ2-5; d_call: NA; cdr3_nt: TGTGCCAGCAGTTTTCGTTTCCGCGGGGCCCAGTACTTC; cdr3_aa: CASSFRFRGAQYF
clone_size: once; v_call: TRBV20-1; j_call: TRBJ2-3; d_call: NA; cdr3_nt: TGCAGTGTAAGGGGGAAAGAAGGGGATACGCAGTATTTT; cdr3_aa: CSVRGKEGDTQYF
clone_size: NA; v_call: TRBV20-1; j_call: TRBJ2-5; d_call: NA; cdr3_nt: TGCAGTGCTAGTGCGGGATGGGCGTGGGAGACCCAGTACTTC; cdr3_aa: CSASAGWAWETQYF
clone_size: NA; v_call: TRBV7-6; j_call: TRBJ2-1; d_call: TRBD2; cdr3_nt: TGTGCCAGCAGCTTATGGGCGGGGGGAGACAATGAGCAGTTCTTC; cdr3_aa: CASSLWAGGDNEQFF
clone_size: NA; v_call: TRBV7-2; j_call: TRBJ2-5; d_call: TRBD1; cdr3_nt: TGTGCCAGCAGCGTGGACAGGGGGGAGACCCAGTACTTC; cdr3_aa: CASSVDRGETQYF
clone_size: NA; v_call: TRBV7-3; j_call: TRBJ2-7; d_call: NA; cdr3_nt: TGTGCCAGCAGCTTAACGGGCTGGGCCGAGCAGTACTTC; cdr3_aa: CASSLTGWAEQYF
clone_size: few; v_call: TRBV11-1; j_call: TRBJ2-1; d_call: TRBD2; cdr3_nt: TGTGCCAGCAGCTTAGCCGGACTAGCGGGAGGAATGGGTGAGCAGTTCTTC; cdr3_aa: CASSLAGLAGGMGEQFF
clone_size: NA; v_call: TRBV20-1; j_call: TRBJ2-7; d_call: NA; cdr3_nt: TGCAGTGCTGCCCAGGGAGACCGTTCCTCAAATGAGCAGTACTTC; cdr3_aa: CSAAQGDRSSNEQYF
clone_size: NA; v_call: TRBV3-1; j_call: TRBJ2-1; d_call: NA; cdr3_nt: TGTGCCAGCAGCCAATCAGGGTACGAGCAGTTCTTC; cdr3_aa: CASSQSGYEQFF
clone_size: NA; v_call: TRBV20-1; j_call: TRBJ1-2; d_call: NA; cdr3_nt: TGCAGTGCTAGTGATGTCGGGGGTGGCTACACCTTC; cdr3_aa: CSASDVGGGYTF
clone_size: NA; v_call: TRBV18; j_call: TRBJ1-2; d_call: NA; cdr3_nt: TGTGCCAGCTCACATTTAGAGACAGCCGCAAACTATGGCTACACCTTC; cdr3_aa: CASSHLETAANYGYTF
clone_size: NA; v_call: TRBV6-2/TRBV6-3; j_call: TRBJ1-5; d_call: NA; cdr3_nt: TGTGCCAGCAGTGACCGGACAGCCCCGAATCAGCCCCAGCATTTT; cdr3_aa: CASSDRTAPNQPQHF
clone_size: once; v_call: TRBV6-5; j_call: TRBJ2-6; d_call: NA; cdr3_nt: TGTGCCAGCAGTTATTTCCTACGGGGTAGTGTTGGGGCCAACGTCCTGACTTTC; cdr3_aa: CASSYFLRGSVGANVLTF
clone_size: NA; v_call: TRBV6-4; j_call: TRBJ2-1; d_call: NA; cdr3_nt: TGTGCCAGCAGTGACCCCCCGTCAGGGAAGGATGAGCAGTTCTTC; cdr3_aa: CASSDPPSGKDEQFF
clone_size: NA; v_call: TRBV27; j_call: TRBJ2-7; d_call: NA; cdr3_nt: TGTGCCAGCAGTTTAGCGGGGGAGGGGGGGTACGAGCAGTACTTC; cdr3_aa: CASSLAGEGGYEQYF
clone_size: many; v_call: TRBV20-1; j_call: TRBJ2-1; d_call: NA; cdr3_nt: TGCAGTGCTAGACAACAGGGACCTTTTAATGAGCAGTTCTTC; cdr3_aa: CSARQQGPFNEQFF
clone_size: few; v_call: TRBV6-2/TRBV6-3; j_call: TRBJ1-5; d_call: NA; cdr3_nt: TGTGCCAGCAGTTGGACCGAAAATCAGCCCCAGCATTTT; cdr3_aa: CASSWTENQPQHF
clone_size: NA; v_call: TRBV7-2; j_call: TRBJ2-3; d_call: NA; cdr3_nt: TGTGCCAGCAGCTTATCCCCCCCACAGAATACGCAGTATTTT; cdr3_aa: CASSLSPPQNTQYF
clone_size: NA; v_call: TRBV5-1; j_call: TRBJ2-5; d_call: NA; cdr3_nt: TGCGCCAGCAGCCCACAGGGCCTCCTCCAAGAGACCCAGTACTTC; cdr3_aa: CASSPQGLLQETQYF
clone_size: NA; v_call: TRBV7-8; j_call: TRBJ2-7; d_call: TRBD2; cdr3_nt: TGTGCCAGTAGCTTTGCTAGCGGATCCTACGAGCAGTACTTC; cdr3_aa: CASSFASGSYEQYF
clone_size: few; v_call: TRBV28; j_call: TRBJ2-7; d_call: NA; cdr3_nt: TGTGCCAGCAGAGTTCAGGGGTGGGACGAGCAGTACTTC; cdr3_aa: CASRVQGWDEQYF
clone_size: once; v_call: TRBV19; j_call: TRBJ1-1; d_call: NA; cdr3_nt: TGTGCCAGTAGCCTAAACCTACAGGGCTTTAACACTGAAGCTTTCTTT; cdr3_aa: CASSLNLQGFNTEAFF
clone_size: NA; v_call: TRBV20-1; j_call: TRBJ2-7; d_call: TRBD2; cdr3_nt: TGCAGTGCTAGAGATTCGTGGACTAGCGGGAGAGCCTACGAGCAGTACTTC; cdr3_aa: CSARDSWTSGRAYEQYF
clone_size: NA; v_call: TRBV6-2/TRBV6-3; j_call: TRBJ1-1; d_call: TRBD1; cdr3_nt: TGTGCCAGCAGTTACCAACAAGGGACAGTAGCTTTCTTT; cdr3_aa: CASSYQQGTVAFF
clone_size: NA; v_call: TRBV3-1; j_call: TRBJ2-5; d_call: NA; cdr3_nt: TGTGCCAGCAGTCGACAGTTCGAGAGGGCCCAGTACTTC; cdr3_aa: CASSRQFERAQYF
clone_size: few; v_call: TRBV29-1; j_call: TRBJ1-1; d_call: NA; cdr3_nt: TGCAGCGTTGACAGGCGGGCTGAAGCTTTCTTT; cdr3_aa: CSVDRRAEAFF